These 18 T cell receptor beta chains were sequenced from one sample in a study of identical twins. TCRdb reprocessed the 5' RACE reads via MiXCR and lists one record per CDR3 protein. The data show roughly 470,000 distinct CDR3 sequences, 13% to 15% seen once. These same records also appear under a second study, on yellow fever vaccine responses in identical twins.

Input material: CD4+ T cells sorted from blood. Every receptor here comes from a woman between 18 and 29 years old in good health.

This clonotype has a count of ten or more. The chain employs TRBV7-2 and TRBJ2-3; D is unresolved. This CDR3 region has 13 residues. The V gene's germline CDR1 is SGHTA and CDR2 FQGNSA. The germline V and J ends were trimmed by 1 base and 2 bases, with 4 bases remaining between them. The CDR3 DNA follows: TGTGCCAGCAGCTTAGTCTACACAGATACGCAGTATTTT. Its protein product is CASSLVYTDTQYF.

This chain uses TRBV5-1 with TRBJ1-1; D remains ambiguous. The CDR3 sequence is 15 residues long. Trimming removed 0 bases from V and 1 base from J, with 10 bases in between. Per the germline V gene, CDR1 is SGHRS and CDR2 is YFSETQ. The CDR3 bases are TGCGCCAGCAGCTTGGCAGGCAGACAGAACACTGAAGCTTTCTTT. This translates into CASSLAGRQNTEAFF.

In nucleotides, the CDR3 is TGTGCCAGCAGCAACCGGGACAGGGGGCTCTGCGAGCAGTACTTC. The encoded protein is CASSNRDRGLCEQYF. The chain couples TRBV21-1 to TRBJ2-7; the D segment call TRBD1 is taken from the table without a DNA check. TRBV21-1 is marked as a pseudogene. The CDR3 contains 15 residues.

The chain carries TRBV6-2 or TRBV6-3 and TRBJ2-7, with 11 bases that match TRBD2. This CDR3 has 16 residues. Looked up from germline, CDR1 is MNHEY and CDR2 is SVGEGT. With 7 bases clipped from V and 7 bases from J, the junction kept 15 bases outside the gene matches. For the CDR3, the DNA is TGTGCCAGCACTCGGCTAGCGGGAGGAGGTTTGCAAGAGCAGTACTTC. It specifies CASTRLAGGGLQEQYF.

V usage is TRBV29-1 and J usage is TRBJ2-1; TRBD2 matches 10 bases. V dropped 7 bases and J dropped 5; count of bases not matched to a gene: 8. CDR1 SQVTM and CDR2 ANQGSEA come from the germline V gene. This CDR3 has 14 amino acids. Here the CDR3 DNA reads TGCAGCGCATACACTAGCGGGAAAAACAATGAGCAGTTCTTC. Translating gives CSAYTSGKNNEQFF.

This clonotype was observed at least ten times. The rearrangement uses TRBV10-3 and TRBJ2-7; no clear D gene. Trimming left V 7 bases short and J 3 bases short, with 13 bases between. Germline V gene sequence: CDR1 ENHRY, CDR2 SYGVKD. This CDR3 contains 13 residues. CDR3 sequence reads: CAITVNPLYEQYF. CDR3 bases: TGTGCCATCACCGTTAACCCGCTCTACGAGCAGTACTTC.

This clonotype was detected a few times. The chain recombines TRBV7-2 with TRBJ2-7, with TRBD1 as a possible D gene (5 bases). Germline V gene sequence: CDR1 SGHTA, CDR2 FQGNSA. V dropped 1 base and J dropped 2 bases, with 9 bases sitting between them. The CDR3 has 14 residues. The CDR3 DNA is TGTGCCAGCAGCTTAGTAGGGGTAACCTACGAGCAGTACTTC. Amino acids: CASSLVGVTYEQYF.

V usage is TRBV28 and J usage is TRBJ2-5, with 8 positions matching TRBD2. The germline V gene encodes CDR1 MDHEN and CDR2 SYDVKM. The length of the CDR3 is 15 residues. The V segment lost 7 bases and the J segment 1 base; nucleotides outside the gene matches: 8. CDR3 DNA sequence: TGTGCCAGCAATAAAAGCGGGAGACGCCAAGAGACCCAGTACTTC. Translating gives CASNKSGRRQETQYF.

This clonotype was picked up a small number of times. This chain joins TRBV6-1 and TRBJ2-7, with 7 bases lining up with TRBD1. Germline assignment: CDR1 MNHNS and CDR2 SASEGT. Trimming removed 6 bases from V and 5 bases from J; junction bases left unmatched: 7. The CDR3 contains 13 residues. CDR3 bases: TGTGCCAGCAGACCCGACAGGGACAACGAGCAGTACTTC. It encodes CASRPDRDNEQYF.

This clonotype has a handful of counts. The chain recombines TRBV29-1 with TRBJ2-7, with 9 bases identical to TRBD2. Looked up from germline, CDR1 is SQVTM and CDR2 is ANQGSEA. The CDR3 runs to 12 residues. V was clipped by 4 bases and J by 6 bases; unmatched bases: 4. The CDR3 bases are TGCAGCGTTGGGGCGGGAGGGGGCGAGCAGTACTTC. Translation: CSVGAGGGEQYF.

This clonotype occurred a few times. The gene calls are TRBV5-1 and TRBJ2-7; D may be TRBD1 (6 bases). The CDR3 contains 15 residues. Germline values: CDR1 SGHRS, CDR2 YFSETQ. Trimming cost V 0 bases and J 1 base, with 11 bases left between them. The CDR3 region is CASSLGQEPSYEQYF. DNA for the CDR3: TGCGCCAGCAGCTTGGGACAGGAGCCATCCTACGAGCAGTACTTC.

The chain joins TRBV7-3 to TRBJ2-1; 13 bases map to TRBD2. This CDR3 has 16 residues. V trimming: 0 bases; J trimming: 6 bases; junction bases outside the gene matches: 2. Germline lookup yields CDR1 SGHTA and CDR2 FQGTGA. The CDR3 loop reads CASSLTTSGGTNEQFF. The CDR3 coding sequence is TGTGCCAGCAGCTTAACGACTAGCGGGGGGACCAATGAGCAGTTCTTC.

The V and J genes are TRBV5-1 and TRBJ2-7, with D possibly being TRBD2 (6 bases). CDR3 length: 13 amino acids. The germline gives CDR1 SGHRS, CDR2 YFSETQ. The germline V and J ends were trimmed by 1 base and 5 bases, with 10 bases remaining between them. CDR3 nucleotides: TGCGCCAGCAGCTTGAGGCCTAGCGACGAGCAGTACTTC. Residues: CASSLRPSDEQYF.

This clonotype has just a few counts. The rearrangement joins TRBV7-8 to TRBJ2-4; D unresolved. The CDR3 runs 17 residues. Germline CDR1 reads SGHVS; CDR2 reads FQNEAQ. Trimming removed 1 base from V and 0 bases from J, with 13 bases in between. CDR3: CASSLGEQPQAKNIQYF. The CDR3 DNA reads TGTGCCAGCAGCTTAGGAGAACAACCCCAAGCCAAAAACATTCAGTACTTC. Based on the CDR3 plus reference TRBV7-8 and TRBJ2-4, the full variable domain is GAGVSQSPRYKVAKRGQDVALRCDPISGHVSLFWYQQALGQGPEFLTYFQNEAQLDKSGLPSDRFFAERPEGSVSTLKIQRTQQEDSAVYLCASSLGEQPQAKNIQYFGAGTRLSVL.

This clonotype was detected ten times or more. The V and J genes are TRBV4-2 and TRBJ2-7; TRBD2 agrees at 12 bases. The germline V gene encodes CDR1 LGHNA and CDR2 YNFKEQ. V lost 2 bases to trimming and J lost 1 base; unmatched junction nucleotides: 6. This CDR3 has 17 residues. As DNA, the CDR3 is TGTGCCAGCAGCCAAAACCTAGCGGGAGGGCCTTCCTACGAGCAGTACTTC. This gives the protein CASSQNLAGGPSYEQYF.

The rearrangement uses TRBV5-1 and TRBJ2-2; possible D gene TRBD2, 6 bases. Per the germline V gene, CDR1 is SGHRS and CDR2 is YFSETQ. The CDR3 runs to 15 residues. V lost 4 bases to trimming and J lost 6 bases, with 16 bases between them. This chain's CDR3 is CASSARPGESGELFF. The DNA for the CDR3 is TGCGCCAGCAGCGCGAGACCGGGGGAGTCCGGGGAGCTGTTTTTT.

The sample holds a few counts of this clonotype. The chain recombines TRBV11-2 with TRBJ2-1; 15 nucleotides align to TRBD2. V dropped 4 bases and J dropped 8; count of bases not matched to a gene: 3. The CDR3 covers 15 residues. Germline CDR1 reads SGHAT; CDR2 reads FQNNGV. The CDR3 DNA reads as TGTGCCAGCAGCTCGGGACTAGCGGGAGGATATGAGCAGTTCTTC. It translates to CASSSGLAGGYEQFF.

The chain uses TRBV6-1 and TRBJ2-7; 9 bases agree with TRBD2. J lost 8 bases, V lost 6 bases, and 17 bases had no gene match. CDR1 and CDR2 (germline): MNHNS, SASEGT. CDR3 length: 16 amino acids. In DNA, the CDR3 is TGTGCCAGCAGGCCAATACTAGCGGGTATCAGTCGGAAGCAGTACTTC. Protein sequence: CASRPILAGISRKQYF.